This T cell receptor (beta chain) was sequenced for a study of T cells in Graves' hyperthyroidism and ophthalmopathy. This clonotype was seen ten or more times. TCR beta CDR3 regions were amplified from RNA transcripts. First-round RT-PCR of the TCR CDR3 relied on the HTBI primer set. TCRdb re-analysed the multiplex PCR reads in MiXCR, keeping a single row per CDR3 protein. The sample consists of around 440,000 distinct CDR3 sequences, around 16% of them appearing once. Germline assignment: CDR1 SNHLY and CDR2 FYNNEI. V lost 3 bases to trimming and J lost 7 bases, with 12 bases between them. The CDR3 is 14 residues long.

The sample was blood. This sequence joins TRBV2 and TRBJ2-2; tentative D call: TRBD1 (7 bases). The sequence was obtained from a woman aged 18-29 years with Graves' hyperthyroidism. The CDR3: CASSEQGGYGELFF. The CDR3 DNA is TGTGCCAGCAGTGAGCAGGGGGGATACGGGGAGCTGTTTTTT.